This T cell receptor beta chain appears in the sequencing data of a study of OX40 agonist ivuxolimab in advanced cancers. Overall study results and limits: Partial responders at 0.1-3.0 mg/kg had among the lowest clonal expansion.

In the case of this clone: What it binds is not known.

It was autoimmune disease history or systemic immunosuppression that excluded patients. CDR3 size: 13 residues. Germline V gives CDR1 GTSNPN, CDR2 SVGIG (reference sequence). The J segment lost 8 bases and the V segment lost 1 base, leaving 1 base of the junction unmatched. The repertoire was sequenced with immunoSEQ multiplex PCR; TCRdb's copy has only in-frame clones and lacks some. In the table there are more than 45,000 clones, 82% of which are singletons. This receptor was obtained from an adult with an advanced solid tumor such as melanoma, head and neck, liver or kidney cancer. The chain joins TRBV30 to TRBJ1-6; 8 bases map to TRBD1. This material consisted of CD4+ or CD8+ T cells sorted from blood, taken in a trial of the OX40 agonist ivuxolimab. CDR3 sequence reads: CAWSEQGDSPLHF. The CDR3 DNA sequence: TGTGCCTGGAGTGAACAGGGGGATTCACCCCTCCACTTT.